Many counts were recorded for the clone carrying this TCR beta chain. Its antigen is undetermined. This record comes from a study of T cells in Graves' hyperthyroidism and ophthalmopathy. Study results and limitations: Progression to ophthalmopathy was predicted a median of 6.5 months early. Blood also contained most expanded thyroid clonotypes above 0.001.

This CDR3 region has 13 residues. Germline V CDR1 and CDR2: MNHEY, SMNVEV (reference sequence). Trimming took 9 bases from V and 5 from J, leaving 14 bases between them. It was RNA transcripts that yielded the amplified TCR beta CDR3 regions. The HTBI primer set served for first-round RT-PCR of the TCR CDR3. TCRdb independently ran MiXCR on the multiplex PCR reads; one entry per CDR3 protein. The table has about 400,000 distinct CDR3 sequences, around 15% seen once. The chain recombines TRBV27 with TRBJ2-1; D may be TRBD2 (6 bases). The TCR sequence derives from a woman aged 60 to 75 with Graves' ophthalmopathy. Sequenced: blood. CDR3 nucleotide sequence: TGTGCCAGTTGCGGGACTGAACACAATGAGCAGTTCTTC. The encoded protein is CASCGTEHNEQFF.